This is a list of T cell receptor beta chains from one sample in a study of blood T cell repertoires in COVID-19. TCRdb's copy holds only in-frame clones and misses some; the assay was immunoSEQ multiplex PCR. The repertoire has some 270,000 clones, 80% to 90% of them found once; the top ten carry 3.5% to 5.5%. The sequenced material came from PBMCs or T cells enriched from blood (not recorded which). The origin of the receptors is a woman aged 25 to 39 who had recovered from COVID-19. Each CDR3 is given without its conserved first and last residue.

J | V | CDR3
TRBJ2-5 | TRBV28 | ASSLSGLSSETQY
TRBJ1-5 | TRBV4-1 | ASSHKTGGGPQH
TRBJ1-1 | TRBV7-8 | ASSSGQRVNTEAF
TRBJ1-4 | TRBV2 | ASSEGYANEKLF
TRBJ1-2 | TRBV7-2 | ASSLSLGQNYGYT
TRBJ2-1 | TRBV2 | ASRPQREQF
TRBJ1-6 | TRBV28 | ASSLQKGLSYNSPLH
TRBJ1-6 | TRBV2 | ASGRFYNSPLH
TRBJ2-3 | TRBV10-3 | AIRDAWQGPRVGPPSTDTQY
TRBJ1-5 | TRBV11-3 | ASSAGRIDNQPQH
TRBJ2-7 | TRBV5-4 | ASSPGGKGGYEQY
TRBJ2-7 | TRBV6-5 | ASSSGLYEQY
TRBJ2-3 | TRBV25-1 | ASRGHGGATDTQY
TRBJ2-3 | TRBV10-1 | ASSDPRGTRNTQY